This TCR beta chain was identified in a study of human T cells and chemical hapten exposure. The overall study: Once 0.01% DPC had been applied to the upper back by patch test, readings were taken at 6 days.

TCRdb reprocessed the RACE reads with MiXCR, giving one entry per CDR3 protein. The repertoire has more than 250,000 distinct CDR3 sequences, about 8.6% of them found once; the top ten carry about 2.1%. There are 11 residues in the CDR3. Trimming took 7 bases from V and 1 from J, leaving 4 bases between them. CDR1 is MNHNY, CDR2 SVGAGI, per germline (reference sequence). Specified time point: pre-sensitization, week 0. Documented treatment: therapeutic diphenylcyclopropenone sensitization with weekly scalp DPC. The chain combines TRBV6-6 with TRBJ1-1, with unresolved D. Here the sequenced sample was whole blood, taken in connection with sensitization to the hapten diphenylcyclopropenone (DPC). The receptor comes from a woman between 35 and 50 years old with alopecia areata. Some clones in this sample may be carry-over from other donors' samples. Here the CDR3 reads CASIANTEAFF. The CDR3, as DNA: TGTGCCAGCATAGCGAACACTGAAGCTTTCTTT.